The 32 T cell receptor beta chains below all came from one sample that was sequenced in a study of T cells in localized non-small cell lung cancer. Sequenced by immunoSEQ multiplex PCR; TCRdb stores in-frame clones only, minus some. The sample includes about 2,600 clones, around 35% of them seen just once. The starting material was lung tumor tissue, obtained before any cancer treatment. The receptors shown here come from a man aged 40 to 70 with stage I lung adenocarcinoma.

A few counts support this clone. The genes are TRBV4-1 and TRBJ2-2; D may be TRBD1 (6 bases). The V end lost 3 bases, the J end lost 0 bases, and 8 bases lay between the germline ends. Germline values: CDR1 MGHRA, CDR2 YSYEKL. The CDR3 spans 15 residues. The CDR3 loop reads CASSQGHPNTGELFF. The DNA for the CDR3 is TGCGCCAGCAGCCAGGGACACCCGAACACCGGGGAGCTGTTTTTT.

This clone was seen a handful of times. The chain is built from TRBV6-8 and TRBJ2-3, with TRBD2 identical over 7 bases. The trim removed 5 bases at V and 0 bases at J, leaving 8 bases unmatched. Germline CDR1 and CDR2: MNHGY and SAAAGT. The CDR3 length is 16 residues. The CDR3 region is CASSDTPSGSTDTQYF. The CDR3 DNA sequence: TGTGCCAGCAGTGACACGCCTAGCGGTAGCACAGATACGCAGTATTTT.

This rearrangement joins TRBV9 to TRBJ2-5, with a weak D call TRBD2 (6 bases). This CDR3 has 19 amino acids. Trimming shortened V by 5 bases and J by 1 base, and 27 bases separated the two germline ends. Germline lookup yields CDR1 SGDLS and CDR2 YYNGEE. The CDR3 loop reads CASSERGEPGLYPQETQYF. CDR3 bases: TGTGCCAGCAGTGAACGAGGGGAACCGGGACTTTACCCCCAAGAGACCCAGTACTTC.

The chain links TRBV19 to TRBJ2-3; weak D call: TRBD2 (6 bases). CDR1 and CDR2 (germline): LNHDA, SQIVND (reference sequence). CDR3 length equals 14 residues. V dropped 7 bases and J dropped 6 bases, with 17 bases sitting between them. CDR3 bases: TGTGCCAGTAATCGTGGGAGGTTAACCGATACGCAGTATTTT. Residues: CASNRGRLTDTQYF.

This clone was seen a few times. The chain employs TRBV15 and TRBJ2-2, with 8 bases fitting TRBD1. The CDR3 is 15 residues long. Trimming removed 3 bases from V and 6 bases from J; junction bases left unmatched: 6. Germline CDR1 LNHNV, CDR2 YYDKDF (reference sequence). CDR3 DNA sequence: TGTGCCACCAGCAGTAGACAGGGGAGGTCCGGGGAGCTGTTTTTT. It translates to CATSSRQGRSGELFF.

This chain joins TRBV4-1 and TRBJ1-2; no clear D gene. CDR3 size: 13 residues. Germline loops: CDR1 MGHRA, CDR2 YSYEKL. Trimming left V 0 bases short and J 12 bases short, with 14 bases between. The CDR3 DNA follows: TGCGCCAGCAGCCAAGATCCGCATGTCCGAAACACCTTC. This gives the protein CASSQDPHVRNTF.

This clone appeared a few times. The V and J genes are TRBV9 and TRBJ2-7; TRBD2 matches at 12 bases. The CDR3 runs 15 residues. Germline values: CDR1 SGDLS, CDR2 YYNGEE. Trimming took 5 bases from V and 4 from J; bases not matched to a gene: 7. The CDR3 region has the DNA TGTGCCAGCAGTGAAGCTAGCGGGAGGGCTTACGAGCAGTACTTC. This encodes CASSEASGRAYEQYF.

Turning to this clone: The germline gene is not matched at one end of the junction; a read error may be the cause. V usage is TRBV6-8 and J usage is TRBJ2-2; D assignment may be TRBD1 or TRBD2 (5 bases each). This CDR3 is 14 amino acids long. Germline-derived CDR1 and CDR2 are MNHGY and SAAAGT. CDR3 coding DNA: TGTGCCAGCAGTGACTCTGGGGGCACCGGGGAGCTGTTTTTT. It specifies CASSDSGGTGELFF.

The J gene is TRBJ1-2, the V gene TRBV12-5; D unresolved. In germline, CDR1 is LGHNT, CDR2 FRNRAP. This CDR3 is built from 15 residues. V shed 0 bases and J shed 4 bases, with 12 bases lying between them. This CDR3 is CASGLVSGFPYGYTF. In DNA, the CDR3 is TGTGCTAGTGGTTTGGTATCGGGCTTCCCCTATGGCTACACCTTC. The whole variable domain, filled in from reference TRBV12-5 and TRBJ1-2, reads DARVTQTPRHKVTEMGQEVTMRCQPILGHNTVFWYRQTMMQGLELLAYFRNRAPLDDSGMPKDRFSAEMPDATLATLKIQPSEPRDSAVYFCASGLVSGFPYGYTFGSGTRLTVV.

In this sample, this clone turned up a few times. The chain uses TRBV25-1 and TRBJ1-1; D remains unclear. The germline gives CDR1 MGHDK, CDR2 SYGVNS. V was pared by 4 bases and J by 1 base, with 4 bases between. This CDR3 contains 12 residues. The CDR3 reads CASSVGNTEAFF. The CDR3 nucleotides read TGTGCCAGCAGTGTGGGGAACACTGAAGCTTTCTTT.

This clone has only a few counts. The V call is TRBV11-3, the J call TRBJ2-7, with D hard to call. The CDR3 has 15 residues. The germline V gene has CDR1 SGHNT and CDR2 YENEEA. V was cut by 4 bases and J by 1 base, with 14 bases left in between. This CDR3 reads CASSYSFGKSYEQYF. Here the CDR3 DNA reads TGTGCCAGCAGCTACTCTTTTGGCAAATCCTACGAGCAGTACTTC.

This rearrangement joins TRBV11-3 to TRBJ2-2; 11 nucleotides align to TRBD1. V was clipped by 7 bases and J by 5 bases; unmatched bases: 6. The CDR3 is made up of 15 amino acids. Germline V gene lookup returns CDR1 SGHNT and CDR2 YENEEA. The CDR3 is CASNAGQGATGELFF. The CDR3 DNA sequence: TGTGCCAGCAACGCAGGACAGGGGGCGACCGGGGAGCTGTTTTTT.

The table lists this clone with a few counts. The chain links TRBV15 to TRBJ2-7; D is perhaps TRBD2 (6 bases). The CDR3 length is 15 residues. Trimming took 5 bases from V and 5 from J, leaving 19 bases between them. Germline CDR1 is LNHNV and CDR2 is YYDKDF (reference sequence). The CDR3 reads CATSARRESVHEQYF. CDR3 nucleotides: TGTGCCACCAGCGCCCGGAGGGAGTCGGTCCACGAGCAGTACTTC.

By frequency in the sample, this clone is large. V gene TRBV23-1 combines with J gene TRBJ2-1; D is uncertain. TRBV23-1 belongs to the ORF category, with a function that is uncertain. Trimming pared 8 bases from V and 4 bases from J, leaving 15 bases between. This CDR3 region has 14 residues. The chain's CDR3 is CASGPTPTYNEQFF. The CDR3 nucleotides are TGCGCCAGCGGACCGACACCAACATACAATGAGCAGTTCTTC.

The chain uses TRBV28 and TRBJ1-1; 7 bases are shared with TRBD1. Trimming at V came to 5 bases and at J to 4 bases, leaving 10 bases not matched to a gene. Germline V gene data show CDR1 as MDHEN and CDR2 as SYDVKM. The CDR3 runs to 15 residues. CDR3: CASSTQTGRGTEAFF. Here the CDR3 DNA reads TGTGCCAGCAGTACCCAGACAGGGAGGGGCACTGAAGCTTTCTTT. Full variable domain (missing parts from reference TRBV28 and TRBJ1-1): DVKVTQSSRYLVKRTGEKVFLECVQDMDHENMFWYRQDPGLGLRLIYFSYDVKMKEKGDIPEGYSVSREKKERFSLILESASTNQTSMYLCASSTQTGRGTEAFFGQGTRLTVV.

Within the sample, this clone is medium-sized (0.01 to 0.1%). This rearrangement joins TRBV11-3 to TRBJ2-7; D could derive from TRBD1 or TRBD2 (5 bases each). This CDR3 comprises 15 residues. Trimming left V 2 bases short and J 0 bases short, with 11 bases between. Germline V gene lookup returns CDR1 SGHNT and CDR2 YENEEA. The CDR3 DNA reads TGTGCCAGCAGCTTACATCAGGGACCCTCCTACGAGCAGTACTTC. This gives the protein CASSLHQGPSYEQYF.

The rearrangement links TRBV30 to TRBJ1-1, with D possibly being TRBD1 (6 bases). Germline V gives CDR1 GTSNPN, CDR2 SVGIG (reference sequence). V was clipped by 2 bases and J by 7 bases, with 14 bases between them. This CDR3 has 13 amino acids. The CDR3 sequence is CAWSLSGHFEAFF. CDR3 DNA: TGTGCCTGGAGTCTGTCGGGACACTTTGAAGCTTTCTTT.

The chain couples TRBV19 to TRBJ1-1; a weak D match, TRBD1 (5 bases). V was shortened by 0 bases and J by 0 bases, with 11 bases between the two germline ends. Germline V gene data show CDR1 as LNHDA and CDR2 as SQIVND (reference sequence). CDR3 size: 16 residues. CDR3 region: CASSIDKGVMNTEAFF. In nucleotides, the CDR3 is TGTGCCAGTAGTATAGATAAAGGGGTCATGAACACTGAAGCTTTCTTT.

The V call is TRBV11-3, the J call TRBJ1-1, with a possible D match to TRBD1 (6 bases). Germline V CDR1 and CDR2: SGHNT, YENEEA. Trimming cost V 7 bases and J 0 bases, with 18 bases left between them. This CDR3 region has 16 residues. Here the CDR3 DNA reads TGTGCCAGCACCAAACCGGGGACATCGATGAACACTGAAGCTTTCTTT. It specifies CASTKPGTSMNTEAFF.

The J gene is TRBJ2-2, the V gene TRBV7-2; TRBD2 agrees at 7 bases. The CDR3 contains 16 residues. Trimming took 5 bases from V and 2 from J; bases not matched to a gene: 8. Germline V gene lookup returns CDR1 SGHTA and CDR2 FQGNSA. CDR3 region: CASSRNGLGNTGELFF. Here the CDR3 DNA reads TGTGCCAGCAGCCGAAACGGACTAGGCAACACCGGGGAGCTGTTTTTT.

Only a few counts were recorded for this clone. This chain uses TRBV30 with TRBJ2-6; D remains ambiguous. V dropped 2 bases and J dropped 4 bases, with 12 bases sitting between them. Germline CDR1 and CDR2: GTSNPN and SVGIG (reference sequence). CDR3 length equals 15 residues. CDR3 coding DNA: TGTGCCTGGAGTCCCTTAGCCTCCGGGGCCAACGTCCTGACTTTC. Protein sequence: CAWSPLASGANVLTF.

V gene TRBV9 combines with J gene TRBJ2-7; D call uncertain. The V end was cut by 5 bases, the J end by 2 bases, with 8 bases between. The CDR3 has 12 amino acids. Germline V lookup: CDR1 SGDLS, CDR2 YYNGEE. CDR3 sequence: CASSEQTYEQYF. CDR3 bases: TGTGCCAGCAGTGAACAGACCTACGAGCAGTACTTC.

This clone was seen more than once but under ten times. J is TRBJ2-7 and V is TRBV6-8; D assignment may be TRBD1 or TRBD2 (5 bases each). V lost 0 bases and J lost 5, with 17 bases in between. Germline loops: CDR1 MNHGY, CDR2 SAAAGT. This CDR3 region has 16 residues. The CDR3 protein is CASSYSGLARPHEQYF. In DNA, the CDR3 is TGTGCCAGCAGTTACTCGGGGCTAGCTCGGCCCCACGAGCAGTACTTC.

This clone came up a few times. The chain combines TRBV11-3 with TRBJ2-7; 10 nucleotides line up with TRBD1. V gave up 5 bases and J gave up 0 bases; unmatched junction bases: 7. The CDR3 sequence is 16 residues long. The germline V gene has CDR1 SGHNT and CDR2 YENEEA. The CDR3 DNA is TGTGCCAGCAGCAATATAAGGACAGGGGGCTCCTACGAGCAGTACTTC. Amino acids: CASSNIRTGGSYEQYF.

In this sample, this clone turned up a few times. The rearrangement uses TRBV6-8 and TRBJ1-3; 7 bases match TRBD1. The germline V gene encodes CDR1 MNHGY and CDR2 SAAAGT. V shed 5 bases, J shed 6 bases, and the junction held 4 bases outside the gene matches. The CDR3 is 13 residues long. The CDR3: CASSHRGKNTIYF. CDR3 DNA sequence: TGTGCCAGCAGTCACAGGGGTAAAAACACCATATATTTT.

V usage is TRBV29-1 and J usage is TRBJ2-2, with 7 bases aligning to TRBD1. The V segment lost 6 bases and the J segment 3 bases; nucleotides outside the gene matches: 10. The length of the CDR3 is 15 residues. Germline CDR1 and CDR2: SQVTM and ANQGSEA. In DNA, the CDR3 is TGCAGCGTAGCCTTCCGGGACAGATACACCGGGGAGCTGTTTTTT. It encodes CSVAFRDRYTGELFF.

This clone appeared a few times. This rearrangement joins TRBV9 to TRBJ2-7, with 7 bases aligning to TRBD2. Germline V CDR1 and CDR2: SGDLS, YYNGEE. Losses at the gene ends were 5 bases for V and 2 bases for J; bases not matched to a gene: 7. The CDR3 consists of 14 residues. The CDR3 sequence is CASSASGTAYEQYF. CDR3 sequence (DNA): TGTGCCAGCAGTGCAAGCGGGACCGCCTACGAGCAGTACTTC. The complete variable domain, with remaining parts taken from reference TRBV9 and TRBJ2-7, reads DSGVTQTPKHLITATGQRVTLRCSPRSGDLSVYWYQQSLDQGLQFLIQYYNGEERAKGNILERFSAQQFPDLHSELNLSSLELGDSALYFCASSASGTAYEQYFGPGTRLTVT.

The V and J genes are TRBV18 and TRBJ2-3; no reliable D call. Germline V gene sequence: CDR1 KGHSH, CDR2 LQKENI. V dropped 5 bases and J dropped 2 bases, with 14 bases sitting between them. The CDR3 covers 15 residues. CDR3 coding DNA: TGTGCCAGCTCAGCTGACCGAACCTACACAGATACGCAGTATTTT. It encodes CASSADRTYTDTQYF.

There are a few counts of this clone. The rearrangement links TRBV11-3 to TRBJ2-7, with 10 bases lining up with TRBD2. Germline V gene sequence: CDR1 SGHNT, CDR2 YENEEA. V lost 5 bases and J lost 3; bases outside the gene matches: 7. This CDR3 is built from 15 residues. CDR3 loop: CASSPPSGRNYEQYF. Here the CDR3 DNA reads TGTGCCAGCAGCCCGCCTAGCGGGAGAAACTACGAGCAGTACTTC.

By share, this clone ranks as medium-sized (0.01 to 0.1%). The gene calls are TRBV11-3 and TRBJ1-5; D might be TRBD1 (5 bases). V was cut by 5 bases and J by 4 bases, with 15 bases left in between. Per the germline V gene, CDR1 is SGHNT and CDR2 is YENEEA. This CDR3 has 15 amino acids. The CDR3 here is CASSLSFGGNQPQHF. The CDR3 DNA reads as TGTGCCAGCAGCCTTTCTTTTGGGGGGAATCAGCCCCAGCATTTT.

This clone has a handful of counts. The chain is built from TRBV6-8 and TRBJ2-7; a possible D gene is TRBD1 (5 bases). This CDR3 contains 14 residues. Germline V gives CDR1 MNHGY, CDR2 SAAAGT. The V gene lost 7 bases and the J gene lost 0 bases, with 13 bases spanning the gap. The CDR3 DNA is TGTGCCAGCACGGTGGACACCAGCTCCTACGAGCAGTACTTC. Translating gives CASTVDTSSYEQYF.

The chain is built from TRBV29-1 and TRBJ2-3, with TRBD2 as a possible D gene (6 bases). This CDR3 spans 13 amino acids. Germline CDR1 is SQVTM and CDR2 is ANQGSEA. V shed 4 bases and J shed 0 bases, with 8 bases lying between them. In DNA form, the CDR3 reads TGCAGCGTTGCAAGCGGGAGCACAGATACGCAGTATTTT. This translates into CSVASGSTDTQYF.